The entry that follows covers one TCR beta chain sequence. Germline values: CDR1 GTSNPN, CDR2 SVGIG (reference sequence). CDR3 size: 13 residues. Trimming took 4 bases from V and 4 from J, leaving 13 bases between them. Clones were read by immunoSEQ multiplex PCR, and TCRdb kept only the in-frame ones, dropping some. The table has 2,500,000 or so clones, 85% to 95% seen once. The record originates from a study of shared clonotypes between healthy human individuals. The receptor was isolated from a young man in good health. The V and J genes are TRBV30 and TRBJ1-2; a weak D match, TRBD1 (6 bases). The sequenced sample consisted of naive CD4+ T cells sorted from blood. Subset: CD45RA+ positively selected. The CDR3 nucleotides are TGTGCCTGGATTTGGACAGAGAGCTATGGCTACACCTTC. Translated: CAWIWTESYGYTF.